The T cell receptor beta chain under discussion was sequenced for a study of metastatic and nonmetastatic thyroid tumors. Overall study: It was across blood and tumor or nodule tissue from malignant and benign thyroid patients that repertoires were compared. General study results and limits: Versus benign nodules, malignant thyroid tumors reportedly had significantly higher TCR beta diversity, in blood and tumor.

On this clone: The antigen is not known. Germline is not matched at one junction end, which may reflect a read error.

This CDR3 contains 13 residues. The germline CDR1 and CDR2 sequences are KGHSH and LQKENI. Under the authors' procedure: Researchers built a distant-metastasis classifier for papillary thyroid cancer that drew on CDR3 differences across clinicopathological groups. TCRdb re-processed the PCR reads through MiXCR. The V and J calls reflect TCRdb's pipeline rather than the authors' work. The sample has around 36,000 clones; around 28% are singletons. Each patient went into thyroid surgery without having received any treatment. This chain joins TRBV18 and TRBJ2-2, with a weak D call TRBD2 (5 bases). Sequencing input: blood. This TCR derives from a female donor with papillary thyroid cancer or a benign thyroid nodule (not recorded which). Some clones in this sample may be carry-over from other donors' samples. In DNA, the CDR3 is TGTTCCAGATCAGCGGACGGAACCGGGGAGCTGTTTTTT. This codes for CSRSADGTGELFF.